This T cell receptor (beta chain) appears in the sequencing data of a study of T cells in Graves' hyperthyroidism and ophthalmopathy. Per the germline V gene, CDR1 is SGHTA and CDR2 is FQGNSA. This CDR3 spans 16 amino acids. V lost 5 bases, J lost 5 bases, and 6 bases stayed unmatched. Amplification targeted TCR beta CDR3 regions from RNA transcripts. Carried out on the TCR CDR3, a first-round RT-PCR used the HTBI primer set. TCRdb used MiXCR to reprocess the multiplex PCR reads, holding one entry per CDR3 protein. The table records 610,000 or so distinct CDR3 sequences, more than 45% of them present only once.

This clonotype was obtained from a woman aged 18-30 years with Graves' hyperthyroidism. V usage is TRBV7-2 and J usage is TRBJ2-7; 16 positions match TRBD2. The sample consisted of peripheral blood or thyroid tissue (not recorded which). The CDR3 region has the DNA TGTGCCAGCAGCCCCGGGACTAGCGGGAGGGACAACGAGCAGTACTTC. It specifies CASSPGTSGRDNEQYF.